These T cell receptor beta chains were read from a single sample in a study of cytomegalovirus exposure and HLA in healthy donors. TCRdb's table, derived via immunoSEQ multiplex PCR, lists solely in-frame clones and lacks some. This table holds roughly 70,000 clones, around nine tenths found once. Sequencing input: PBMCs. These receptors were taken from a young woman in good health and CMV-seropositive. Both conserved end residues are part of each CDR3. The order of the fields is D gene, V gene, clone size, J gene, CDR3 protein, CDR3 DNA. A D gene is named only where the DNA matches it firmly. Only part of the rows carry a size: once, few, many, or a class if the clone is expanded.

>-|TRBV2|-|TRBJ2-5
CASSMTRRSQETQYF
TGTGCCAGCAGTATGACACGGCGATCGCAAGAGACCCAGTACTTC
>-|TRBV5-1|-|TRBJ2-3
CASSPGLITDTQYF
TGCGCCAGCAGCCCAGGACTGATCACAGATACGCAGTATTTT
>TRBD2|TRBV25-1|-|TRBJ2-1
CASSEQWTSGRNEQFF
TGTGCCAGCAGTGAACAATGGACTAGCGGGAGAAATGAGCAGTTCTTC
>-|TRBV4-2|-|TRBJ2-1
CASSQALGTTLNNEQFF
TGTGCCAGCAGCCAAGCCCTAGGGACAACTCTTAACAATGAGCAGTTCTTC
>TRBD1|TRBV4-3|-|TRBJ1-6
CASSQDFGTGPNSPLHF
TGCGCCAGCAGCCAAGATTTCGGGACAGGCCCAAATTCACCCCTCCACTTT
>-|TRBV11-2|-|TRBJ2-5
CASSFRGQETQYF
TGTGCCAGCAGCTTTAGAGGCCAAGAGACCCAGTACTTC
>TRBD1|TRBV7-8|-|TRBJ2-7
CASSLDRRQGVSYEQYF
TGTGCCAGCAGCTTAGATAGGAGACAGGGGGTTTCCTACGAGCAGTACTTC
>TRBD1|TRBV19|-|TRBJ1-1
CASSMRGRPGTEAFF
TGTGCCAGTAGTATGAGGGGGCGCCCCGGGACTGAAGCTTTCTTT
>TRBD1|TRBV28|-|TRBJ2-1
CASSPSGQGADEQFF
TGTGCCAGCAGTCCCTCGGGACAGGGGGCCGATGAGCAGTTCTTC
>-|TRBV19|-|TRBJ1-1
CASSATVRNTEAFF
TGTGCCAGTAGTGCGACAGTAAGGAACACTGAAGCTTTCTTT
>-|TRBV27|-|TRBJ2-5
CASSLLGSPSTGETQYF
TGTGCCAGCAGTTTATTAGGCAGCCCATCTACAGGAGAGACCCAGTACTTC
>TRBD1|TRBV29-1|-|TRBJ1-2
CSAAGTGDLFNYGYTF
TGCAGCGCGGCGGGGACAGGAGACCTGTTTAACTATGGCTACACCTTC
>TRBD1|TRBV7-2|-|TRBJ1-2
CASSQGGWDRANYGYTF
TGTGCCAGCAGCCAGGGAGGCTGGGACAGAGCTAACTATGGCTACACCTTC
>TRBD1|TRBV6-5|-|TRBJ1-1
CASRRQGDRFAFF
TGTGCCAGCAGGCGACAGGGGGATAGGTTTGCTTTCTTT
>TRBD1|TRBV19|-|TRBJ2-1
CASRRQGSYNEQFF
TGTGCCAGTAGAAGACAGGGGTCCTACAATGAGCAGTTCTTC
>TRBD1|TRBV7-9|-|TRBJ2-7
CASSHKDRGYEQYF
TGTGCCAGCAGCCATAAGGACAGGGGCTACGAGCAGTACTTC
>-|TRBV11-2|-|TRBJ1-1
CASRQTGLNTEAFF
TGTGCCAGCAGACAGACAGGACTGAACACTGAAGCTTTCTTT
>-|TRBV5-4|-|TRBJ1-3
CASSSGQNSGNTIYF
TGTGCCAGCAGCTCGGGACAAAACTCTGGAAACACCATATATTTT
>-|TRBV6-5|-|TRBJ1-4
CASSSGEKLFF
TGTGCCAGCAGTTCAGGGGAAAAACTGTTTTTT
>TRBD2|TRBV4-3|few|TRBJ2-1
CASSQDLSGGGGDEQFF
TGCGCCAGCAGCCAGGACCTCTCGGGGGGGGGCGGAGATGAGCAGTTCTTC
>TRBD1|TRBV28|-|TRBJ1-2
CASSTSETGVRGYTF
TGTGCCAGCAGTACGAGCGAGACAGGGGTAAGAGGCTACACCTTC
>-|TRBV29-1|few|TRBJ2-3
CSVGGGRGTDTQYF
TGCAGCGTGGGGGGCGGGAGAGGGACAGATACGCAGTATTTT
>-|TRBV14|-|TRBJ2-1
CASSQVRGHEQFF
TGTGCCAGCAGCCAAGTAAGGGGTCATGAGCAGTTCTTC
>-|TRBV9|few|TRBJ2-2
CASRSGRVNTGELFF
TGTGCCAGCAGGAGCGGCCGGGTGAACACCGGGGAGCTGTTTTTT
>-|TRBV5-1|-|TRBJ1-1
CASSLIRENTEAFF
TGCGCCAGCAGCTTAATACGGGAGAACACTGAAGCTTTCTTT
>-|TRBV27|-|TRBJ2-2
CASEKYQGSSGELFF
TGTGCCAGTGAGAAATACCAGGGGTCGAGCGGGGAGCTGTTTTTT
>-|TRBV30|-|TRBJ1-2
CATWTEFNYGYTF
TGTGCCACATGGACAGAATTTAACTATGGCTACACCTTC
>TRBD2|TRBV2|few|TRBJ2-7
CAGRRGGFDSSYEQYF
TGTGCCGGCAGACGGGGGGGGTTTGATAGCTCCTACGAGCAGTACTTC
>-|TRBV2|-|TRBJ1-2
CASRLLDSGYTF
TGTGCCAGCAGACTCCTAGACTCTGGCTACACCTTC
>TRBD1|TRBV29-1|-|TRBJ2-7
CSVWTGGAGEQYF
TGCAGCGTATGGACAGGGGGCGCGGGGGAGCAGTACTTC
>TRBD2|TRBV6-5|-|TRBJ2-7
CASSYGLAGPSYEQYF
TGTGCCAGCAGTTACGGACTAGCGGGCCCCTCCTACGAGCAGTACTTC
>-|TRBV7-9|-|TRBJ2-7
CASSRTMGTATYEQYF
TGTGCCAGCAGCCGTACAATGGGGACTGCCACCTACGAGCAGTACTTC
>TRBD2|TRBV5-1|-|TRBJ2-7
CASSSSGKSSYEQYF
TGCGCCAGCAGCTCTAGCGGGAAAAGCTCCTACGAGCAGTACTTC
>-|TRBV19|-|TRBJ2-2
CASNWRQGNTGELFF
TGTGCCAGTAATTGGCGGCAGGGTAACACCGGGGAGCTGTTTTTT
>-|TRBV19|-|TRBJ1-2
CASSVTRGGYTF
TGTGCCAGTAGTGTGACCAGGGGAGGCTACACCTTC
>TRBD1|TRBV4-1|-|TRBJ2-3
CAGSQVEGQSTDTQYF
TGCGCCGGCAGCCAAGTTGAGGGACAGAGCACAGATACGCAGTATTTT
>TRBD1|TRBV5-4|-|TRBJ1-1
CASSLGQGRGNTEAFF
TGTGCCAGCAGCTTGGGACAGGGGAGGGGAAACACTGAAGCTTTCTTT
>-|TRBV10-2|once|TRBJ1-5
CASSPYQEGSQPQHF
TGCGCCAGCAGCCCCTACCAGGAGGGTTCTCAGCCCCAGCATTTT
>TRBD1|TRBV27|-|TRBJ1-2
CASRGGAGGSGYTF
TGTGCCAGCAGGGGGGGGGCAGGGGGCTCTGGCTACACCTTC
>-|TRBV15|-|TRBJ1-4
CATSRDFNEKLFF
TGTGCCACCAGCAGGGACTTTAATGAAAAACTGTTTTTT
>-|TRBV19|-|TRBJ1-5
CASSIRQESNQPQHF
TGTGCCAGTAGTATACGACAGGAGAGCAATCAGCCCCAGCATTTT
>-|TRBV7-2|-|TRBJ2-5
CASSLQGRETQYF
TGTGCCAGCAGCTTACAGGGTCGAGAGACCCAGTACTTC
>TRBD2|TRBV28|-|TRBJ2-5
CASSPPGRAETQYF
TGTGCCAGCAGCCCCCCAGGGAGGGCAGAGACCCAGTACTTC
>-|TRBV7-2|-|TRBJ2-3
CASSFERPGSDTQYF
TGTGCCAGCAGCTTCGAAAGACCAGGCTCAGATACGCAGTATTTT
>-|TRBV13|-|TRBJ2-1
CASSPGGLLSYNEQFF
TGTGCCAGCAGCCCCGGCGGCCTTCTCTCCTACAATGAGCAGTTCTTC
>-|TRBV27|-|TRBJ1-2
CASSPTPYGYTF
TGTGCCAGCAGCCCAACTCCATATGGCTACACCTTC
>TRBD1|TRBV28|-|TRBJ2-7
CASSSPDRGGSEQYF
TGTGCCAGCAGTTCCCCGGACAGGGGGGGTTCCGAGCAGTACTTC
>TRBD2|TRBV4-2|-|TRBJ2-1
CASSQDLSGSYNEQFF
TGTGCCAGCAGCCAAGATTTAAGCGGGAGCTACAATGAGCAGTTCTTC
>-|TRBV9|-|TRBJ2-3
CASSVESSSTDTQYF
TGTGCCAGCAGCGTAGAGAGTTCTAGCACAGATACGCAGTATTTT
>-|TRBV6-5|few|TRBJ1-2
CASSSPGRATGYTF
TGTGCCAGCAGTTCTCCTGGCAGGGCGACTGGCTACACCTTC
>-|TRBV4-1|-|TRBJ1-4
CASSHDGQKITTNEKLFF
TGCGCCAGCAGCCATGATGGACAGAAAATTACAACTAATGAAAAACTGTTTTTT
>TRBD1|TRBV2|-|TRBJ1-2
CASSVTGFDGYTF
TGTGCCAGCAGCGTGACAGGGTTCGATGGCTACACCTTC
>-|TRBV7-9|-|TRBJ1-1
CASSSPLRVRGSEAFF
TGTGCCAGCAGCTCCCCGTTGAGGGTTCGCGGGAGTGAAGCTTTCTTT